The 13 T cell receptor beta chains presented below share a single source sample, sequenced in a study of blood T cells in healthy people across ages. Next came a second PCR, run for about 6 to 11 cycles, which used a sample-barcoded 5' primer along with a J-beta primer mix. TCRdb fed the 5' RACE reads into MiXCR, producing one record per CDR3 protein. The table lists 1.5 million to 2 million distinct CDR3 sequences, 28% of them singletons. The sequenced material came from blood. The receptor source for this set is a woman under 40 in good health.

This clonotype was recorded a few times. The CDR3 DNA reads TGTGCCACCCGCTCCGGGACACAGTTAGATCAGCCCCAGCATTTT. Translation: CATRSGTQLDQPQHF. The chain couples TRBV15 to TRBJ1-5, with a weak D call TRBD1 (6 bases). This CDR3 is built from 15 residues. V was cut by 8 bases and J by 5 bases, with 19 bases left in between. CDR1 and CDR2 from the germline V gene are LNHNV and YYDKDF (reference sequence).

The V and J genes are TRBV29-1 and TRBJ2-2; D gene uncertain. The V and J ends lost 4 bases and 8 bases respectively, with 17 bases between them. The CDR3 has 14 amino acids. Looked up from germline, CDR1 is SQVTM and CDR2 is ANQGSEA. CDR3 residues: CSVGRHLDKGELFF. CDR3 sequence (DNA): TGCAGCGTTGGTCGCCACCTCGATAAAGGGGAGCTGTTTTTT.

The chain employs TRBV29-1 and TRBJ1-2, with TRBD1 identical over 7 bases. Germline V gene data show CDR1 as SQVTM and CDR2 as ANQGSEA. The junction had 9 bases not matched to a gene; V was cut back by 7 bases and J by 4 bases. This CDR3 has 13 amino acids. CDR3 region: CSGTRDRGYGYTF. CDR3 nucleotide sequence: TGCAGCGGAACCCGGGACAGAGGCTATGGCTACACCTTC.

Concerning this clonotype: A read error is possible here, since a much larger clone lies one base away. V is TRBV9 and J is TRBJ2-1; a weak D match, TRBD2 (5 bases). The DNA matches TRBJ2-7 better at its end, which makes the J call doubtful. Germline assignment: CDR1 SGDLS and CDR2 YYNGEE. The CDR3 totals 15 residues. CDR3 nucleotides: TGTGCCAGCAGCCCGCGAGAGGGAAGAGAAAATGAGCAGTACTTC. The encoded protein is CASSPREGRENEQYF.

There are many counts of this clonotype. The chain links TRBV7-2 to TRBJ2-1; a weak D match, TRBD2 (6 bases). The CDR3 has 17 amino acids. V lost 3 bases and J lost 8, with 23 bases in between. CDR1 is SGHTA, CDR2 FQGNSA, per germline. This CDR3 reads CASSLGGRGSWGDEQFF. The CDR3 region has the DNA TGTGCCAGCAGCTTGGGAGGCCGGGGCTCGTGGGGGGATGAGCAGTTCTTC. Filled out from reference TRBV7-2 and TRBJ2-1, the complete variable domain reads GAGVSQSPSNKVTEKGKDVELRCDPISGHTALYWYRQSLGQGLEFLIYFQGNSAPDKSGLPSDRFSAERTGGSVSTLTIQRTQQEDSAVYLCASSLGGRGSWGDEQFFGPGTRLTVL.

This clonotype turned up a few times. The chain combines TRBV30 with TRBJ2-1, with D possibly being TRBD1 or TRBD2 (5 bases each). The CDR3 runs 15 residues. In germline, CDR1 is GTSNPN, CDR2 SVGIG (reference sequence). With 2 bases removed from V and 7 bases from J, the gap between germline ends came to 18 bases. In DNA form, the CDR3 reads TGTGCCTGGAGTTCTCCAGGGACCGGGGCAAATGAGCAGTTCTTC. The encoded protein is CAWSSPGTGANEQFF.

This clonotype showed up just once. This may arise from a read error, as a much more abundant clone is one base away. CDR3 nucleotide sequence: TGCGCCAGCAGCAATGACGGACTTTCCACTGAGCAGTTCTTC. Residues: CASSNDGLSTEQFF. The V and J genes are TRBV5-1 and TRBJ2-1; D perhaps matches TRBD2 (5 bases). In germline, CDR1 is SGHRS, CDR2 YFSETQ. V was cut by 4 bases and J by 9 bases, with 17 bases left in between. The CDR3 runs 14 residues.

For the CDR3, the DNA is TGTGCCAGCAGATCGGACAGTCAAGCTCGTGGCTACACCTTC. This gives the protein CASRSDSQARGYTF. The J gene is TRBJ1-2, the V gene TRBV12-3 or TRBV12-4, with D tentatively TRBD1 (6 bases). V was cut by 6 bases and J by 7 bases, with 18 bases left in between. The CDR3 spans 14 residues.

In its sample, this clonotype was seen many times. The chain has TRBV6-6 and TRBJ1-2; 9 bases map to TRBD1. V trimming: 2 bases; J trimming: 6 bases; junction bases outside the gene matches: 4. There are 14 residues in the CDR3. CDR1 is MNHNY and CDR2 is SVGAGI in the germline V gene (reference sequence). The CDR3 DNA sequence: TGTGCCAGCAGTTACGGACAGGGGCTCAATGGCTACACCTTC. Encoded protein: CASSYGQGLNGYTF.

J is TRBJ2-5 and V is TRBV5-1; unclear D gene. The CDR3 covers 14 residues. Germline assignment: CDR1 SGHRS and CDR2 YFSETQ. V gave up 0 bases and J gave up 4 bases, with 10 bases separating them. The CDR3 reads CASSLDSPRETQYF. The CDR3 DNA reads as TGCGCCAGCAGCTTGGACAGTCCGAGAGAGACCCAGTACTTC.

This chain links TRBV6-1 with TRBJ2-2; D call uncertain. Germline CDR1 and CDR2: MNHNS and SASEGT. The CDR3 is 13 amino acids. The V end was cut by 3 bases, the J end by 5 bases, with 7 bases between. Here the CDR3 DNA reads TGTGCCAGCAGTGATTTCGGGACCGGGGAGCTGTTTTTT. Protein product: CASSDFGTGELFF.

The sample holds many counts of this clonotype. V usage is TRBV29-1 and J usage is TRBJ2-1; D not resolved. Trimming cost V 8 bases and J 4 bases, with 6 bases left between them. Germline V CDR1 and CDR2: SQVTM, ANQGSEA. The CDR3 extends over 10 amino acids. CDR3 DNA: TGCAGCTCTCTATACAATGAGCAGTTCTTC. It codes for CSSLYNEQFF.

This clonotype was detected ten times or more. The chain is built from TRBV11-2 and TRBJ2-7; TRBD2 aligns across 14 bases. V lost 1 base, J lost 0 bases, and 5 bases stayed unmatched. This CDR3 is 18 amino acids long. The germline CDR1 and CDR2 sequences are SGHAT and FQNNGV. This CDR3 reads CASSLGLTSGGGSYEQYF. CDR3 nucleotides: TGTGCCAGCAGCTTAGGTCTGACTAGCGGGGGGGGCTCCTACGAGCAGTACTTC.